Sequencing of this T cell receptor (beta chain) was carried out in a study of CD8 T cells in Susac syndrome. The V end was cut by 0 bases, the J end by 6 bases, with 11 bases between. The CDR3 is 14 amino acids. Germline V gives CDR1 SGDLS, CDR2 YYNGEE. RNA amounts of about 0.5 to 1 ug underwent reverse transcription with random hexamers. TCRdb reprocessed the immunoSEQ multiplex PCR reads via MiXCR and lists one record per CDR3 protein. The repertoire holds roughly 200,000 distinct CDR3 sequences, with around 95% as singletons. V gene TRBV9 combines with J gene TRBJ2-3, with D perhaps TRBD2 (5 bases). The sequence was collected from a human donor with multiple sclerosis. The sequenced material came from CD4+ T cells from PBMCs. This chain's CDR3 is CASSVAGYPDTQYF. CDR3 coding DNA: TGTGCCAGCAGCGTAGCGGGGTATCCGGATACGCAGTATTTT. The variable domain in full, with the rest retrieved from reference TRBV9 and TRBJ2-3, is DSGVTQTPKHLITATGQRVTLRCSPRSGDLSVYWYQQSLDQGLQFLIQYYNGEERAKGNILERFSAQQFPDLHSELNLSSLELGDSALYFCASSVAGYPDTQYFGPGTRLTVL.